The 30 T cell receptor beta chains below were found in one sample sequenced in a study of CD8 T cells in ankylosing spondylitis. TCRdb reprocessed the 5' RACE reads with MiXCR, giving one entry per CDR3 protein. In the table there are about 390,000 distinct CDR3 sequences, about 20% of which are singletons. Study-wide results and caveats: Made up of 7 to 9 highly homologous variants, a TCR beta motif appeared characteristic of ankylosing spondylitis blood.

Antigens for these TCRs are unknown. The sample taken for sequencing was blood, either unsorted or a sorted T cell fraction (not recorded which). The source of these receptors is a male donor with ankylosing spondylitis.

The chain recombines TRBV30 with TRBJ1-4; D unclear. The ends were cut back, 8 bases at V and 8 bases at J, with 15 bases in the middle. This CDR3 is built from 12 residues. Germline-derived CDR1 and CDR2 are GTSNPN and SVGIG (reference sequence). The CDR3, as DNA: TGTGCCGGCCGTGGCGAATGGGAAAAACTGTTTTTT. Translating it yields CAGRGEWEKLFF.

This clonotype was seen only a few times. The rearrangement uses TRBV2 and TRBJ1-2; weak D call: TRBD1 (5 bases). Germline assignment: CDR1 SNHLY and CDR2 FYNNEI. There are 12 residues in the CDR3. V lost 7 bases to trimming and J lost 1 base, with 7 bases between them. CDR3 protein: CASTGLNYGYTF. DNA for the CDR3: TGTGCCAGCACAGGGCTTAACTATGGCTACACCTTC.

The genes are TRBV12-3 or TRBV12-4 and TRBJ2-3, with 11 bases lining up with TRBD2. V trimming: 7 bases; J trimming: 2 bases; junction bases outside the gene matches: 17. CDR3 length equals 19 residues. CDR3 in amino acids: CASTRGLYLAGGVTDTQYF. The CDR3 DNA is TGTGCCAGCACCCGCGGATTATACCTAGCGGGAGGCGTCACAGATACGCAGTATTTT.

The CDR3 DNA is TGTGCCAGCAGCTTAAGTACAGGAGGATTCAATGAGCAGTTCTTC. Translating gives CASSLSTGGFNEQFF. The chain joins TRBV5-5 to TRBJ2-1; perhaps D is TRBD1 or TRBD2 (5 bases each). V shed 2 bases and J shed 6 bases, with 15 bases lying between them. This CDR3 contains 15 residues. The V gene's germline CDR1 is SGHKS and CDR2 YYEKEE (reference sequence).

This clonotype was seen at least ten times. The chain recombines TRBV24-1 with TRBJ2-3, with unresolved D. The V end was cut by 0 bases, the J end by 4 bases, with 19 bases between. CDR1 is KGHDR, CDR2 SFDVKD, per germline. CDR3 length: 18 amino acids. The CDR3 is CATSDLFTSVAYPDTQYF. CDR3 coding DNA: TGTGCCACCAGTGATTTGTTCACGAGCGTAGCTTACCCAGATACGCAGTATTTT.

V usage is TRBV29-1 and J usage is TRBJ1-1, with D perhaps TRBD1 (5 bases). V lost 4 bases, J lost 0 bases, and 9 bases lay in between. The CDR3 has 13 residues. Germline CDR1 and CDR2: SQVTM and ANQGSEA. CDR3 in amino acids: CSVGGALNTEAFF. The CDR3 DNA reads as TGCAGCGTTGGCGGGGCCCTGAACACTGAAGCTTTCTTT.

CDR3 in amino acids: CASSHPTGAAFF. Here the CDR3 DNA reads TGTGCCAGCAGCCACCCGACAGGGGCGGCTTTCTTT. The V and J genes are TRBV3-1 and TRBJ1-1, with 8 bases identical to TRBD1. CDR3 length: 12 amino acids. V gave up 3 bases and J gave up 11 bases; unmatched junction bases: 5. CDR1 LGHDT and CDR2 YNNKEL come from the germline V gene (reference sequence).

This clonotype has a handful of counts. The J gene is TRBJ1-1, the V gene TRBV5-1; D possibly corresponds to TRBD1 (6 bases). The length of the CDR3 is 14 residues. Deletions cut 4 bases from V and 3 bases from J, with 13 bases between. Germline loops: CDR1 SGHRS, CDR2 YFSETQ. This CDR3 is CASSLRGGHTEAFF. The DNA of the CDR3 is TGCGCCAGCAGCCTCAGGGGAGGGCACACTGAAGCTTTCTTT.

V is TRBV19 and J is TRBJ2-3; tentative D call: TRBD2 (7 bases). The CDR3 length is 15 residues. Germline-derived CDR1 and CDR2 are LNHDA and SQIVND (reference sequence). V lost 5 bases and J lost 0, with 12 bases in between. The DNA of the CDR3 is TGTGCCAGTAGTTTCGGGGGGCACAGCACAGATACGCAGTATTTT. Residues: CASSFGGHSTDTQYF.

The DNA for the CDR3 is TGTGCCAGCAGCTTAACGAATACCTACGAGCAGTACTTC. This sequence encodes CASSLTNTYEQYF. This chain links TRBV7-9 with TRBJ2-7; D is uncertain. This CDR3 is built from 13 residues. The germline V gene has CDR1 SEHNR and CDR2 FQNEAQ (reference sequence). Trimming took off 2 bases at V and 2 bases at J, with 7 bases between the two ends. Together with reference TRBV7-9 and TRBJ2-7, the CDR3 gives the full variable domain: DTGVSQNPRHKITKRGQNVTFRCDPISEHNRLYWYRQTLGQGPEFLTYFQNEAQLEKSRLLSDRFSAERPKGSFSTLEIQRTEQGDSAMYLCASSLTNTYEQYFGPGTRLTVT.

Only a few counts were recorded for this clonotype. The chain links TRBV9 to TRBJ2-1; 7 nucleotides agree with TRBD2. CDR1 and CDR2 from the germline V gene are SGDLS and YYNGEE. The junction had 10 bases not matched to a gene; V was cut back by 3 bases and J by 4 bases. The CDR3 is 16 residues long. The CDR3 spells CASSADGASGYNEQFF. The CDR3 DNA reads as TGTGCCAGCAGCGCTGATGGGGCTAGCGGTTACAATGAGCAGTTCTTC.

This clonotype was seen only a few times. The CDR3 DNA reads as TGTGCCATCAGTAGACAGGGACAGAACACCGGGGAGCTGTTTTTT. Protein: CAISRQGQNTGELFF. The J gene is TRBJ2-2, the V gene TRBV10-3, with 7 positions matching TRBD1. V lost 5 bases and J lost 1; bases outside the gene matches: 4. Germline V gene lookup returns CDR1 ENHRY and CDR2 SYGVKD. This CDR3 has 15 amino acids.

V usage is TRBV18 and J usage is TRBJ1-1; D perhaps matches TRBD1 (5 bases). V lost 3 bases to trimming and J lost 8 bases, with 10 bases between them. Per germline, CDR1 KGHSH and CDR2 LQKENI. This CDR3 has 12 residues. The CDR3 region has the DNA TGTGCCAGCTCACCTACAGGATTCGAAGCTTTCTTT. Protein sequence: CASSPTGFEAFF.

The chain combines TRBV5-1 with TRBJ2-3; TRBD1 aligns across 10 bases. CDR1 SGHRS and CDR2 YFSETQ come from the germline V gene. With V trimmed by 4 bases and J by 10 bases, 9 bases remained unmatched. This CDR3 region has 14 residues. CDR3: CASSMGQGRGAQYF. CDR3 DNA: TGCGCCAGCAGCATGGGACAGGGGCGGGGTGCGCAGTATTTT.

This chain joins TRBV9 and TRBJ2-1; TRBD2 matches 12 bases. This CDR3 spans 16 amino acids. V shed 3 bases, J shed 7 bases, and the junction held 8 bases outside the gene matches. CDR1 SGDLS and CDR2 YYNGEE come from the germline V gene. CDR3: CASSERLAGVRNEQFF. The CDR3 nucleotides are TGTGCCAGCAGCGAACGACTAGCGGGAGTTCGGAATGAGCAGTTCTTC.

This clonotype occurred a few times. This chain joins TRBV29-1 and TRBJ2-5; 10 bases agree with TRBD1. Looked up from germline, CDR1 is SQVTM and CDR2 is ANQGSEA. This CDR3 has 14 amino acids. Losses at the gene ends were 4 bases for V and 5 bases for J; bases not matched to a gene: 7. CDR3: CSVVRTGGGETQYF. CDR3 DNA sequence: TGCAGCGTTGTAAGGACAGGGGGAGGGGAGACCCAGTACTTC.

This clonotype was found many times. The V call is TRBV9, the J call TRBJ2-7, with D perhaps TRBD2 (5 bases). Germline V CDR1 and CDR2: SGDLS, YYNGEE. This CDR3 is built from 15 residues. V was cut by 0 bases and J by 9 bases, with 19 bases left in between. The CDR3 nucleotides read TGTGCCAGCAGCGTAGAACCCGGCACTGCTGCGGGGCAGTACTTC. It encodes CASSVEPGTAAGQYF.

The chain links TRBV7-9 to TRBJ2-7, with 10 bases aligning to TRBD2. CDR3 size: 15 residues. Germline values: CDR1 SEHNR, CDR2 FQNEAQ (reference sequence). V was clipped by 1 base and J by 4 bases; unmatched bases: 4. CDR3 nucleotide sequence: TGTGCCAGCAGCTTAGATGGGACTAGCGAATACGAGCAGTACTTC. It translates to CASSLDGTSEYEQYF.

This clonotype was recorded many times. The CDR3 region has the DNA TGCAGCGCCCCGCTGGGACAGGGGTACAATGAGCAGTTCTTC. Translating gives CSAPLGQGYNEQFF. V gene TRBV29-1 combines with J gene TRBJ2-1; TRBD1 aligns across 10 bases. The V gene end was trimmed by 7 bases and the J gene end by 4 bases; junction bases not matched to a gene: 7. The V gene's germline CDR1 is SQVTM and CDR2 ANQGSEA. The CDR3 covers 14 residues.

The gene calls are TRBV6-1 and TRBJ2-1; 7 nucleotides line up with TRBD2. V was pared by 5 bases and J by 3 bases, with 10 bases of the junction left unmatched. The CDR3 length is 16 residues. The germline V gene has CDR1 MNHNS and CDR2 SASEGT. In DNA form, the CDR3 reads TGTGCCAGCAGTACCCCAGCGGGAAGGGGCTACAATGAGCAGTTCTTC. This codes for CASSTPAGRGYNEQFF.

The V and J genes are TRBV6-5 and TRBJ2-7; D uncertain. CDR1 is MNHEY, CDR2 SVGAGI, per germline. The CDR3 extends over 14 amino acids. The V end lost 2 bases, the J end lost 4 bases, and 12 bases lay between the germline ends. The CDR3 DNA reads TGTGCCAGCAGTTACCTGGCAAAAAATTACGAGCAGTACTTC. This gives the protein CASSYLAKNYEQYF.

This clonotype was seen more than once but under ten times. This chain joins TRBV20-1 and TRBJ2-1, with 12 bases aligning to TRBD2. The germline gives CDR1 DFQATT, CDR2 SNEGSKA (reference sequence). There are 14 residues in the CDR3. With V trimmed by 3 bases and J by 8 bases, 5 bases remained unmatched. The CDR3 nucleotides read TGCAGTGCTAGGCTAGCGGGAGGGCAGCATGAGCAGTTCTTC. Its translation: CSARLAGGQHEQFF.

The CDR3 spells CASSASGRARTGELFF. The CDR3 DNA reads TGCGCCAGCTCGGCTAGCGGGAGGGCGCGGACCGGGGAGCTGTTTTTT. The chain recombines TRBV5-1 with TRBJ2-2, with 12 positions matching TRBD2. J lost 5 bases, V lost 7 bases, and 9 bases had no gene match. Germline CDR1 reads SGHRS; CDR2 reads YFSETQ. This CDR3 comprises 16 residues.

This clonotype was seen only a few times. The V and J genes are TRBV6-5 and TRBJ2-1; TRBD1 is a possible D gene (6 bases). The CDR3 covers 14 residues. Germline V CDR1 and CDR2: MNHEY, SVGAGI. V lost 0 bases to trimming and J lost 9 bases, with 12 bases between them. DNA of the CDR3: TGTGCCAGCAGTTACTCTATGGACAGTACTGAGCAGTTCTTC. This sequence encodes CASSYSMDSTEQFF.

J is TRBJ2-5 and V is TRBV3-1, with TRBD1 matching over 7 bases. CDR1 LGHDT and CDR2 YNNKEL come from the germline V gene (reference sequence). The CDR3 covers 16 residues. J lost 5 bases, V lost 4 bases, and 13 bases had no gene match. The CDR3: CASSPPTGQKIETQYF. CDR3 DNA: TGTGCCAGCAGCCCCCCGACAGGGCAGAAAATCGAGACCCAGTACTTC.

This clonotype was counted only a few times. The chain uses TRBV12-3 or TRBV12-4 and TRBJ1-1; 8 nucleotides line up with TRBD1. V trimming: 6 bases; J trimming: 0 bases; junction bases outside the gene matches: 6. The length of the CDR3 is 15 residues. The CDR3 DNA sequence: TGTGCCAGCAGCCGAAGGACAGGGCTGAACACTGAAGCTTTCTTT. Translating it yields CASSRRTGLNTEAFF.

J is TRBJ1-4 and V is TRBV18; D is possibly TRBD1 (6 bases). From germline, CDR1 is KGHSH and CDR2 LQKENI. Trimming removed 8 bases from V and 6 bases from J, with 16 bases in between. The CDR3 is made up of 14 amino acids. As DNA, the CDR3 is TGTGCCAGCACACAAGGGGGTGCAGATGAAAAACTGTTTTTT. Its protein product is CASTQGGADEKLFF. Variable domain in full (rest from reference TRBV18 and TRBJ1-4): NAGVMQNPRHLVRRRGQEARLRCSPMKGHSHVYWYRQLPEEGLKFMVYLQKENIIDESGMPKERFSAEFPKEGPSILRIQQVVRGDSAAYFCASTQGGADEKLFFGSGTQLSVL.

This chain links TRBV19 with TRBJ2-1, with TRBD1 as a possible D gene (6 bases). The V end lost 7 bases, the J end lost 9 bases, and 19 bases lay between the germline ends. Germline V gene data show CDR1 as LNHDA and CDR2 as SQIVND (reference sequence). The length of the CDR3 is 14 residues. This CDR3 reads CASIPSSGGSEQFF. The CDR3 coding sequence is TGTGCCAGTATCCCATCAAGTGGGGGCAGTGAGCAGTTCTTC.

This clonotype has only a few counts. The CDR3 DNA is TGTGCCAGCAGCTTAGTCATCGGCGAGCAGTACTTC. It is translated as CASSLVIGEQYF. The J gene is TRBJ2-7, the V gene TRBV7-2; no definite D call. Germline CDR1 and CDR2: SGHTA and FQGNSA. The CDR3 extends over 12 amino acids. V was clipped by 1 base and J by 6 bases, with 7 bases between them.

This clonotype has more than one count but fewer than ten. The chain combines TRBV19 with TRBJ1-5, with D unclear. The germline gives CDR1 LNHDA, CDR2 SQIVND (reference sequence). There are 13 residues in the CDR3. Trimming stripped 3 bases from V and 5 bases from J, with 8 bases between. For the CDR3, the DNA is TGTGCCAGTAGTATGGGCCGTGATCAGCCCCAGCATTTT. It specifies CASSMGRDQPQHF.